This T cell receptor (beta chain) was obtained from a study of blood T cell repertoires in COVID-19. Overall study: Whether acute or convalescent, the COVID-19 samples came from the United States, Italy and Spain. In each case, the material was cDNA or gDNA derived from T cells, B-cell-depleted T cells, or PBMCs.

Germline CDR1 is SGHNT and CDR2 is YENEEA. Trimming took 0 bases from V and 4 from J, leaving 9 bases between them. This CDR3 comprises 14 residues. In the authors' workflow: It was from reference gene primer amplification that nucleated cell counts were estimated. The data were produced by immunoSEQ multiplex PCR, yet TCRdb's version contains in-frame clones alone and is incomplete. V, J and clone size are those of that table, while D and trimming were read from the DNA. The table shows just over 95,000 clones, with approximately 80% occurring only once. This clonotype was obtained from a man in his 60s with acute or convalescent COVID-19. The rearrangement joins TRBV11-3 to TRBJ1-1; perhaps TRBD1 as D (5 bases). What was sequenced was peripheral blood. This chain's CDR3 is CASSLEGRGTEAFF. Written as DNA, the CDR3 is TGTGCCAGCAGCTTAGAGGGGCGCGGCACTGAAGCTTTCTTT.